The 18 T cell receptor beta chains presented below share a single source sample, sequenced in a study of T cells expressing NK-cell markers. Following a re-call of the 5' RACE reads, TCRdb has one entry per CDR3 protein and lacks DNA. In total, the table holds fewer than 400,000 distinct CDR3 sequences. Material: blood T cells: a sorted CD56 or NKG2C T cell subset, CD4+ or CD8+ T cells, or bulk PBMC T cells (not recorded which). These receptors were taken from a woman between 50 and 59 years old in good health.

V usage is TRBV7-9 and J usage is TRBJ2-2; there is no DNA to check the TCRdb D call of TRBD1. This CDR3 region has 16 residues. Germline V lookup: CDR1 SEHNR, CDR2 FQNEAQ (reference sequence). The CDR3 spells CASRKRGATDPGELFF.

The CDR3 loop is CASSERQGSVGEQYF. This chain uses TRBV2 with TRBJ2-7; TCRdb indicates TRBD1, and absent DNA this call remains unverified. This CDR3 is 15 amino acids long. CDR1 and CDR2 from the germline V gene are SNHLY and FYNNEI.

The gene calls are TRBV15 and TRBJ1-3. Germline loops: CDR1 LNHNV, CDR2 YYDKDF (reference sequence). The CDR3 loop spans 14 amino acids. The CDR3 sequence is CATSLGRTGNTIYF.

J is TRBJ1-2 and V is TRBV18; no DNA is available, so the TRBD1 call from TCRdb remains unchecked. The CDR3 loop spans 13 amino acids. Germline CDR1 reads KGHSH; CDR2 reads LQKENI. This CDR3 reads CASSPTVLNGYTF.

The chain has TRBV12-5 and TRBJ2-1; TCRdb's D call of TRBD2 is untestable without DNA. From germline, CDR1 is LGHNT and CDR2 FRNRAP. The CDR3 has 14 amino acids. CDR3: CASVGLAEYNEQFF. The entire variable domain, with the rest obtained from reference TRBV12-5 and TRBJ2-1, is as follows: DARVTQTPRHKVTEMGQEVTMRCQPILGHNTVFWYRQTMMQGLELLAYFRNRAPLDDSGMPKDRFSAEMPDATLATLKIQPSEPRDSAVYFCASVGLAEYNEQFFGPGTRLTVL.

The chain recombines TRBV24-1 with TRBJ2-1; TCRdb's D gene call, TRBD2, goes unchecked for lack of DNA. Germline V lookup: CDR1 KGHDR, CDR2 SFDVKD. The CDR3 has 15 residues. The CDR3 reads CATSDFLAGAHEQFF.

CDR3 loop: CASSESNRGWRGTQYF. This sequence joins TRBV10-1 and TRBJ2-5; TCRdb proposes TRBD1, but this gene call is untestable without DNA. There are 16 residues in the CDR3. Germline lookup yields CDR1 WNHNN and CDR2 SYGVQD (reference sequence).

This chain links TRBV12-3 or TRBV12-4 with TRBJ1-6; TCRdb's D gene call, TRBD1, goes unchecked for lack of DNA. The CDR3 has 15 residues. CDR3 sequence: CASSPRTGLNSPLHF.

J is TRBJ2-6 and V is TRBV7-8; TCRdb's D call, TRBD2, is unchecked because there is no DNA. The CDR3 is 18 residues long. CDR1 SGHVS and CDR2 FQNEAQ come from the germline V gene. The CDR3 sequence is CAGGGWPSVGSGANVLTF.

The gene calls are TRBV5-6 and TRBJ2-5; TCRdb's D call, TRBD1, is unchecked because there is no DNA. Germline CDR1 and CDR2: SGHDT and YYEEEE. This CDR3 spans 16 amino acids. This chain's CDR3 is CASSLEEQGPSQTQYF.

The chain combines TRBV23-1 with TRBJ2-3. TRBV23-1 is an ORF, with its function uncertain. The CDR3 loop spans 14 amino acids. This CDR3 reads CASSQSRRTDTQYF.

The genes are TRBV14 and TRBJ1-6. This CDR3 spans 15 amino acids. Germline V CDR1 and CDR2: SGHDN, FVKESK. The CDR3 loop is CASSSTRISFPPLHF.

The chain recombines TRBV5-1 with TRBJ1-4. From germline, CDR1 is SGHRS and CDR2 YFSETQ. The CDR3 totals 15 residues. CDR3 sequence reads: CASSSTDATNEKLFF. Drawing the rest from reference TRBV5-1 and TRBJ1-4, the complete variable domain is KAGVTQTPRYLIKTRGQQVTLSCSPISGHRSVSWYQQTPGQGLQFLFEYFSETQRNKGNFPGRFSGRQFSNSRSEMNVSTLELGDSALYLCASSSTDATNEKLFFGSGTQLSVL.

The chain joins TRBV25-1 to TRBJ2-7; TCRdb's D call of TRBD1 is untestable without DNA. The V gene's germline CDR1 is MGHDK and CDR2 SYGVNS. This CDR3 has 15 amino acids. The CDR3 is CASSEFGTLKHEQYF.

The chain carries TRBV10-3 and TRBJ2-4; with no DNA, the TCRdb D assignment of TRBD1 cannot be verified. The CDR3 has 16 amino acids. The V gene's germline CDR1 is ENHRY and CDR2 SYGVKD. CDR3 loop: CAIRPGQGEAKNIQYF.

This rearrangement joins TRBV9 to TRBJ1-1. Germline loops: CDR1 SGDLS, CDR2 YYNGEE. This CDR3 contains 13 residues. The CDR3 region is CASSVGREAEAFF.

The chain uses TRBV24-1 and TRBJ2-3; TCRdb outputs TRBD2, but without DNA this stays unchecked. In germline, CDR1 is KGHDR, CDR2 SFDVKD. The length of the CDR3 is 16 residues. The CDR3 here is CATSVRIGEFADTQYF.

The chain is built from TRBV6-6 and TRBJ1-5; TCRdb returns TRBD1, unconfirmable since there is no DNA. The CDR3 is 13 residues long. Germline assignment: CDR1 MNHNY and CDR2 SVGAGI (reference sequence). CDR3 in amino acids: CASSYTGVQPQHF.